This TCR beta chain was captured in a study of CD8 T cell repertoires and HIV-1 epitope variants. Study details: Control wells had CMV/EBV/flu peptides, negative Ebola AY9, or no peptide.

Notes on this clone: The antigen is not known.

On the immunoSEQ platform, TCR beta CDR3s were sequenced at survey depth. Here immunoSEQ multiplex PCR was the method, and the copy in TCRdb shows in-frame clones only, minus some. This table has thousands of clones, less than 70% appearing once. The source is a male donor with HIV. The sequenced material came from cultured CD8+ T cells derived from PBMCs.

Here the CDR3 reads CASSLGLAGGIGTDTQYF. For the CDR3, the DNA is TGTGCCAGCAGTTTAGGACTAGCGGGGGGGATCGGCACAGATACGCAGTATTTT. This sequence joins TRBV28 and TRBJ2-3, with 15 nucleotides matching TRBD2. The junction had 4 bases not matched to a gene; V was cut back by 2 bases and J by 1 base. The germline gives CDR1 MDHEN, CDR2 SYDVKM. The CDR3 spans 18 residues.